These 8 T cell receptor beta chains were all obtained from the same sample, sequenced in a study of molecular identifiers for immune sequencing clone quantification. Each CDR3 protein gets one entry after TCRdb re-called the PCR reads with MiXCR. The table shows around 460,000 distinct CDR3 sequences, with about a fifth occurring only once. The source material was naive CD8+ T cells from blood, with Jurkat cell RNA spiked in. The subset is: FACS-sorted CD8+CD4-CCR7+CD45RA+ naive T cells. These receptors were taken from a human donor in good health. Some libraries in this study had Jurkat cell RNA spiked in.

This rearrangement joins TRBV6-4 to TRBJ1-6; D is ambiguous. V shed 7 bases and J shed 0 bases, with 10 bases lying between them. Germline V CDR1 and CDR2: MRHNA, SNTAGT. The CDR3 has 15 residues. This CDR3 reads CASNQRPSYNSPLHF. In nucleotides, the CDR3 is TGTGCCAGCAATCAACGTCCCTCCTATAATTCACCCCTCCACTTT.

This clonotype was recorded many times. The V and J genes are TRBV7-9 and TRBJ2-7; D unresolved. The ends were cut back, 1 base at V and 6 bases at J, with 16 bases in the middle. CDR1 is SEHNR, CDR2 FQNEAQ, per germline (reference sequence). The CDR3 sequence is 15 residues long. The CDR3 region is CASSLESWAPGEQYF. The CDR3 DNA sequence: TGTGCCAGCAGCTTAGAGTCCTGGGCCCCCGGCGAGCAGTACTTC.

This chain uses TRBV12-3 or TRBV12-4 with TRBJ2-1; 7 bases are shared with TRBD1. The CDR3 spans 14 residues. The V segment lost 6 bases and the J segment 6 bases; nucleotides outside the gene matches: 8. The CDR3 reads CASRSTGAANEQFF. In nucleotides, the CDR3 is TGTGCCAGCAGATCAACAGGGGCCGCCAATGAGCAGTTCTTC.

In the case of this clonotype: A much more abundant neighbour one base away suggests this may be a read error. The CDR3 DNA reads TGTGCCAGCAGCTCTCTGGACTTCGACGAGCTGTACTTC. Its protein product is CASSSLDFDELYF. The chain employs TRBV7-9 and TRBJ2-7, with a tentative D call TRBD2 (5 bases). The CDR3 spans 13 residues. Germline CDR1 SEHNR, CDR2 FQNEAQ (reference sequence).

Many counts were recorded for this clonotype. The chain combines TRBV30 with TRBJ2-3, with D unresolved. The CDR3 has 11 residues. Trimming took 4 bases from V and 5 from J, leaving 7 bases between them. Germline-derived CDR1 and CDR2 are GTSNPN and SVGIG (reference sequence). CDR3 nucleotide sequence: TGTGCCTGGATCTGGGGAGATACGCAGTATTTT. Protein: CAWIWGDTQYF.

About this clonotype: One end of the junction is discordant with germline, which a read error may explain. J is TRBJ2-7 and V is TRBV28; TRBD1 matches at 7 bases. Germline CDR1 MDHEN, CDR2 SYDVKM. The CDR3 length is 14 residues. CDR3 residues: CGSSPRQGPYEQYF. The CDR3 DNA is TGTGGCAGCAGTCCACGACAGGGCCCCTACGAGCAGTACTTC. The whole variable domain, remainder taken from reference TRBV28 and TRBJ2-7, is DVKVTQSSRYLVKRTGEKVFLECVQDMDHENMFWYRQDPGLGLRLIYFSYDVKMKEKGDIPEGYSVSREKKERFSLILESASTNQTSMYLCGSSPRQGPYEQYFGPGTRLTVT.

About this clonotype: This may come from a read error, since a much larger clone is one base off. The gene calls are TRBV13 and TRBJ1-4; tentative D call: TRBD1 (6 bases). This CDR3 spans 14 amino acids. Germline CDR1 is PRHDT and CDR2 is FYEKMQ (reference sequence). The CDR3 reads CTSSQTGPNEKLFF. CDR3 coding DNA: TGTACCAGCAGCCAGACAGGACCAAATGAAAAACTGTTTTTT.

In its sample, this clonotype was seen many times. The chain carries TRBV28 and TRBJ2-2; D remains ambiguous. The CDR3 loop spans 11 amino acids. CDR1 is MDHEN, CDR2 SYDVKM, per germline. With 3 bases removed from V and 10 bases from J, the gap between germline ends came to 6 bases. DNA of the CDR3: TGTGCCAGCAGTTTCCCCCCGGAGCTGTTTTTT. Translating it yields CASSFPPELFF. Filled out from reference TRBV28 and TRBJ2-2, the complete variable domain reads DVKVTQSSRYLVKRTGEKVFLECVQDMDHENMFWYRQDPGLGLRLIYFSYDVKMKEKGDIPEGYSVSREKKERFSLILESASTNQTSMYLCASSFPPELFFGEGSRLTVL.